These 9 T cell receptor beta chains share one sample of origin, sequenced in a study of blood T cells in healthy people across ages. Primers used in a second PCR of about 7 to 12 cycles were a sample-barcoded 5' primer and a J-beta primer mix. TCRdb recomputed calls from the 5' RACE reads with MiXCR, one row per CDR3 protein. The profile shows 1,800,000 or so distinct CDR3 sequences, roughly 43% of them singletons. What was sequenced was blood. These receptors originate from a human donor in good health.

The chain joins TRBV5-1 to TRBJ2-1; TRBD1 matches 7 bases. After removal of 3 bases from V and 13 bases from J, the junction contained 13 bases not matched to a gene. Germline V gives CDR1 SGHRS, CDR2 YFSETQ. CDR3 size: 14 residues. The CDR3 DNA follows: TGCGCCAGCAGCTGGCAGGGGGTTCAAGAGACCCAGTTCTTC. Translation: CASSWQGVQETQFF.

This clonotype was seen many times. CDR3 DNA sequence: TGCGCCAGCAGCCAAGACCAGGGTAAACCAAACATTCAGTACTTC. Its protein is CASSQDQGKPNIQYF. This sequence joins TRBV4-3 and TRBJ2-4, with D perhaps matching TRBD1 (5 bases). With 0 bases removed from V and 6 bases from J, the gap between germline ends came to 12 bases. Looked up from germline, CDR1 is LGHNA and CDR2 is YSLEER. The CDR3 runs 15 residues.

This clonotype was picked up a small number of times. The chain has TRBV6-2 or TRBV6-3 and TRBJ2-1; D possibly corresponds to TRBD2 (5 bases). V was cut by 8 bases and J by 2 bases, with 10 bases left in between. From germline, CDR1 is MNHEY and CDR2 SVGEGT. The CDR3 consists of 13 residues. DNA for the CDR3: TGTGCCAGCGACACCGGGGCCTACAATGAGCAGTTCTTC. Residues: CASDTGAYNEQFF.

The table lists this clonotype with a few counts. CDR3 coding DNA: TGTGCCAGCAGCTTTTTTATCGGTGGGCCAGAGACCCAGTACTTC. Translating it yields CASSFFIGGPETQYF. The gene calls are TRBV7-2 and TRBJ2-5; D gene ambiguous. The CDR3 extends over 15 amino acids. Per germline, CDR1 SGHTA and CDR2 FQGNSA. V lost 3 bases and J 4 bases, leaving 15 bases between the germline ends.

Only a few counts were recorded for this clonotype. The rearrangement joins TRBV7-9 to TRBJ1-2; 7 bases are shared with TRBD1. Trimming took 5 bases from V and 5 from J; bases not matched to a gene: 14. Germline assignment: CDR1 SEHNR and CDR2 FQNEAQ (reference sequence). This CDR3 is built from 16 residues. The DNA for the CDR3 is TGTGCCAGCAGCCGCACCCCGGGACAGTCCTTGTATGGCTACACCTTC. This translates into CASSRTPGQSLYGYTF. The full variable domain, in which reference TRBV7-9 and TRBJ1-2 provide the parts outside the CDR3, is DTGVSQNPRHKITKRGQNVTFRCDPISEHNRLYWYRQTLGQGPEFLTYFQNEAQLEKSRLLSDRFSAERPKGSFSTLEIQRTEQGDSAMYLCASSRTPGQSLYGYTFGSGTRLTVV.

The chain couples TRBV20-1 to TRBJ2-7; D possibly uses TRBD1 or TRBD2 (5 bases each). V lost 0 bases to trimming and J lost 0 bases, with 12 bases between them. The CDR3 length is 15 residues. The germline V gene encodes CDR1 DFQATT and CDR2 SNEGSKA (reference sequence). This CDR3 is CSARDRGTTSYEQYF. CDR3 sequence (DNA): TGCAGTGCTAGAGATCGAGGGACCACCTCCTACGAGCAGTACTTC.

This chain joins TRBV29-1 and TRBJ1-5; D not certain. The ends were cut back, 4 bases at V and 4 bases at J, with 8 bases in the middle. CDR1 is SQVTM and CDR2 is ANQGSEA in the germline V gene. This CDR3 is built from 12 residues. The CDR3 DNA reads TGCAGCGTTGTAGTAGTTAATCAGCCCCAGCATTTT. Translating it yields CSVVVVNQPQHF.

The chain couples TRBV9 to TRBJ2-5, with D perhaps TRBD2 (6 bases). The ends were cut back, 7 bases at V and 3 bases at J, with 16 bases in the middle. The V gene's germline CDR1 is SGDLS and CDR2 YYNGEE. This CDR3 spans 14 amino acids. The CDR3: CASSAGTAKETQYF. Here the CDR3 DNA reads TGTGCCAGCTCCGCGGGAACGGCTAAAGAGACCCAGTACTTC.

This clonotype was observed a few times. No DNA is shown, since the ends of the CDR3 on it are uncertain; the CDR3 is the one TCRdb lists. The chain recombines TRBV6-2 or TRBV6-3 with TRBJ2-3; the listed D gene, TRBD2, was not tested against the DNA. Per the germline V gene, CDR1 is MNHEY and CDR2 is SVGEGT. The CDR3 is 16 amino acids in total, end residues counted. CDR3 in amino acids: CASSTSRADPTDTQYF.